One sample yielded the 21 T cell receptor beta chains listed below, sequenced in a study of blood T cell repertoires in COVID-19. The data were produced by immunoSEQ multiplex PCR, yet TCRdb's version contains in-frame clones alone and is incomplete. The profile covers about 150,000 clones, with about 82% appearing a single time and around 6.5% taken by the ten largest. The sequenced sample consisted of PBMCs or T cells enriched from blood (not recorded which). Source of these receptors: a woman between 35 and 50 years old who had recovered from COVID-19.

The rearrangement links TRBV30 to TRBJ2-7; weak D call: TRBD1 (5 bases). V was pared by 2 bases and J by 10 bases, with 15 bases between. Germline CDR1 reads GTSNPN; CDR2 reads SVGIG (reference sequence). This CDR3 is 12 amino acids long. The CDR3 spells CAWSSPRGHQYF. The CDR3 DNA is TGTGCCTGGAGTAGCCCCCGAGGACACCAGTACTTC.

V is TRBV2 and J is TRBJ2-3; possible D gene TRBD2, 7 bases. The CDR3 has 15 residues. Germline CDR1 SNHLY, CDR2 FYNNEI. The V and J ends lost 7 bases and 5 bases respectively, with 19 bases between them. The CDR3 region is CASISEGGAGDTQYF. CDR3 nucleotides: TGTGCCAGCATTAGTGAGGGGGGGGCGGGAGATACGCAGTATTTT. Combining the CDR3 with reference TRBV2 and TRBJ2-3 gives the whole variable domain EPEVTQTPSHQVTQMGQEVILRCVPISNHLYFYWYRQILGQKVEFLVSFYNNEISEKSEIFDDQFSVERPDGSNFTLKIRSTKLEDSAMYFCASISEGGAGDTQYFGPGTRLTVL.

The rearrangement joins TRBV10-1 to TRBJ2-5; TRBD1 is a possible D gene (6 bases). This CDR3 is built from 14 residues. V was shortened by 4 bases and J by 1 base, with 10 bases between the two germline ends. Per germline, CDR1 WNHNN and CDR2 SYGVQD (reference sequence). The CDR3 region is CASSGTDVQETQYF. The CDR3 DNA is TGCGCCAGCAGTGGGACAGACGTCCAAGAGACCCAGTACTTC.

This sequence joins TRBV3-1 (or the pseudogene TRBV3-2) and TRBJ2-2, with TRBD2 matching over 7 bases. With 0 bases clipped from V and 0 bases from J, the junction kept 4 bases outside the gene matches. Per germline, CDR1 LGHDT and CDR2 YNNKEL (reference sequence). The CDR3 is 17 residues long. CDR3: CASSQDASGANTGELFF. DNA of the CDR3: TGTGCCAGCAGCCAAGACGCTAGCGGTGCGAACACCGGGGAGCTGTTTTTT.

The chain recombines TRBV30 with TRBJ1-3; D ambiguous. CDR3 length equals 15 residues. Germline lookup yields CDR1 GTSNPN and CDR2 SVGIG (reference sequence). The V end lost 3 bases, the J end lost 0 bases, and 12 bases lay between the germline ends. The CDR3 DNA is TGTGCCTGGAGAACCCCGCCGGGCTCTGGAAACACCATATATTTT. It encodes CAWRTPPGSGNTIYF.

The chain links TRBV5-1 to TRBJ2-3; perhaps TRBD2 as D (5 bases). The CDR3 is 15 residues long. Germline V gives CDR1 SGHRS, CDR2 YFSETQ. Trimming left V 4 bases short and J 5 bases short, with 17 bases between. The CDR3 loop reads CASSPVRRELDTQYF. In DNA form, the CDR3 reads TGCGCCAGCAGCCCCGTCCGACGGGAATTAGATACGCAGTATTTT.

The chain carries TRBV3-1 (or the pseudogene TRBV3-2) and TRBJ1-2; tentatively, D is TRBD1 (5 bases). CDR1 is LGHDT and CDR2 is YNNKEL in the germline V gene (reference sequence). Deletions cut 4 bases from V and 4 bases from J, with 16 bases between. CDR3 length: 15 residues. The CDR3 DNA sequence: TGTGCCAGCAGCCCCCTAAGCGGGGGGATCTATGGCTACACCTTC. This sequence encodes CASSPLSGGIYGYTF.

This clone has just one count. The rearrangement links TRBV6-1 to TRBJ1-6, with D perhaps matching TRBD1 (5 bases). Trimming removed 3 bases from V and 5 bases from J, with 11 bases in between. This CDR3 is 15 amino acids long. Germline CDR1 is MNHNS and CDR2 is SASEGT. The CDR3 sequence is CASSDPGQNNSPLHF. The CDR3 DNA sequence: TGTGCCAGCAGTGACCCTGGACAAAATAATTCACCCCTCCACTTT.

This clone has ten or more counts. CDR3 region: CAWKGGEQFF. The CDR3 DNA follows: TGTGCCTGGAAGGGAGGGGAGCAGTTCTTC. This chain links TRBV9 with TRBJ2-1; 7 positions match TRBD2. The CDR3 loop spans 10 amino acids. Germline V lookup: CDR1 SGDLS, CDR2 YYNGEE. The trim removed 10 bases at V and 10 bases at J, leaving 5 bases unmatched.

V usage is TRBV4-1 and J usage is TRBJ2-1, with 14 bases that match TRBD2. The CDR3 loop spans 18 amino acids. Losses at the gene ends were 2 bases for V and 4 bases for J; bases not matched to a gene: 7. In germline, CDR1 is MGHRA, CDR2 YSYEKL. CDR3 residues: CASSQSRLAGGLYNEQFF. CDR3 in DNA: TGCGCCAGCAGCCAATCCAGACTAGCGGGAGGGTTATACAATGAGCAGTTCTTC.

This rearrangement joins TRBV25-1 to TRBJ2-1; 9 nucleotides agree with TRBD1. The V and J ends lost 1 base and 4 bases, in that order; junction bases with no gene match: 11. This CDR3 spans 18 amino acids. Germline CDR1 and CDR2: MGHDK and SYGVNS. This CDR3 reads CASSEFVGQGGLYNEQFF. The CDR3 bases are TGTGCCAGCAGTGAATTCGTGGGACAGGGAGGATTGTACAATGAGCAGTTCTTC. The full variable domain, completed using reference TRBV25-1 and TRBJ2-1, is EADIYQTPRYLVIGTGKKITLECSQTMGHDKMYWYQQDPGMELHLIHYSYGVNSTEKGDLSSESTVSRIRTEHFPLTLESARPSHTSQYLCASSEFVGQGGLYNEQFFGPGTRLTVL.

The chain joins TRBV6-5 to TRBJ2-1; D gene uncertain. Germline V gene sequence: CDR1 MNHEY, CDR2 SVGAGI. Trimming left V 0 bases short and J 5 bases short, with 8 bases between. The CDR3 consists of 14 residues. CDR3 in DNA: TGTGCCAGCAGTTACTCCTTTCCGGACAATGAGCAGTTCTTC. Protein: CASSYSFPDNEQFF.

The V and J genes are TRBV7-8 and TRBJ1-1; no clear D gene. Trimming stripped 5 bases from V and 0 bases from J, with 7 bases between. In germline, CDR1 is SGHVS, CDR2 FQNEAQ. The CDR3 contains 13 residues. Here the CDR3 DNA reads TGTGCCAGCAGCAACAGACTGAACACTGAAGCTTTCTTT. Translating gives CASSNRLNTEAFF.

The chain carries TRBV6-5 and TRBJ1-1, with D perhaps TRBD1 (5 bases). This CDR3 is 12 amino acids long. Germline lookup yields CDR1 MNHEY and CDR2 SVGAGI. Deletions cut 7 bases from V and 2 bases from J, with 8 bases between. CDR3: CASIRGNTEAFF. The CDR3 DNA reads TGTGCCAGCATTAGGGGCAACACTGAAGCTTTCTTT.

The chain is built from TRBV28 and TRBJ1-6, with TRBD1 matching over 11 bases. The CDR3 runs 15 residues. Trimming at V came to 3 bases and at J to 10 bases, leaving 5 bases not matched to a gene. The germline V gene has CDR1 MDHEN and CDR2 SYDVKM. For the CDR3, the DNA is TGTGCCAGCAGTTTGGGGGACAGGGGGGGATCACCCCTCCACTTT. Translation gives CASSLGDRGGSPLHF.

In this sample, this clone turned up once. The rearrangement joins TRBV7-9 to TRBJ1-5; D is ambiguous. Germline V gives CDR1 SEHNR, CDR2 FQNEAQ (reference sequence). There are 18 residues in the CDR3. Between the trimmed V and J ends, which lost 1 base and 7 bases, there was a span of 23 bases. The CDR3 region has the DNA TGTGCCAGCAGCTTAGATTCCGTGACAACCTTCGGAAAACAGCCCCAGCATTTT. Amino acid sequence: CASSLDSVTTFGKQPQHF.

This chain connects TRBV30 to TRBJ1-4; 8 nucleotides align to TRBD1. The CDR3 runs to 14 residues. The V segment lost 3 bases and the J segment 8 bases; nucleotides outside the gene matches: 8. Germline CDR1 and CDR2: GTSNPN and SVGIG (reference sequence). The CDR3 bases are TGTGCCTGGAGGCTCGGACAGGGTGACGAAAAACTGTTTTTT. Protein: CAWRLGQGDEKLFF.

Points on this clone: Other DNA sequences from this sample encode an identical CDR3 as well. The V gene is TRBV5-1, the J gene TRBJ2-7; TRBD1 might be the D (5 bases). The CDR3 has 14 amino acids. Germline assignment: CDR1 SGHRS and CDR2 YFSETQ. V lost 0 bases and J 2 bases, leaving 9 bases between the germline ends. The CDR3 here is CASSLGQGAYEQYF. The CDR3 DNA reads TGCGCCAGCAGCTTGGGGCAGGGCGCCTACGAGCAGTACTTC.

This clone has only a few counts. The rearrangement links TRBV5-1 to TRBJ2-3, with D possibly TRBD2 on 5 matching bases. V lost 1 base and J lost 4, with 10 bases in between. This CDR3 has 14 residues. CDR1 is SGHRS and CDR2 is YFSETQ in the germline V gene. The CDR3 nucleotides read TGCGCCAGCAGCTTGCTCGGGGATTCAGATACGCAGTATTTT. It specifies CASSLLGDSDTQYF.

The chain recombines TRBV7-9 with TRBJ1-5; 7 bases agree with TRBD1. J was trimmed by 6 bases and V by 4 bases; bases with no gene match: 6. The CDR3 extends over 14 amino acids. Per germline, CDR1 SEHNR and CDR2 FQNEAQ (reference sequence). The CDR3 DNA sequence: TGTGCCAGCAGCTGGGACAGATCGAGTCAGCCCCAGCATTTT. Translation gives CASSWDRSSQPQHF.

There are a few counts of this clone. The chain combines TRBV30 with TRBJ2-5; TRBD2 matches 7 bases. Trimming cost V 1 base and J 2 bases; bases outside gene matches: 4. Germline-derived CDR1 and CDR2 are GTSNPN and SVGIG (reference sequence). This CDR3 has 14 residues. The CDR3 sequence is CAWSAEGLQETQYF. CDR3 nucleotides: TGTGCCTGGAGTGCCGAGGGACTACAAGAGACCCAGTACTTC.